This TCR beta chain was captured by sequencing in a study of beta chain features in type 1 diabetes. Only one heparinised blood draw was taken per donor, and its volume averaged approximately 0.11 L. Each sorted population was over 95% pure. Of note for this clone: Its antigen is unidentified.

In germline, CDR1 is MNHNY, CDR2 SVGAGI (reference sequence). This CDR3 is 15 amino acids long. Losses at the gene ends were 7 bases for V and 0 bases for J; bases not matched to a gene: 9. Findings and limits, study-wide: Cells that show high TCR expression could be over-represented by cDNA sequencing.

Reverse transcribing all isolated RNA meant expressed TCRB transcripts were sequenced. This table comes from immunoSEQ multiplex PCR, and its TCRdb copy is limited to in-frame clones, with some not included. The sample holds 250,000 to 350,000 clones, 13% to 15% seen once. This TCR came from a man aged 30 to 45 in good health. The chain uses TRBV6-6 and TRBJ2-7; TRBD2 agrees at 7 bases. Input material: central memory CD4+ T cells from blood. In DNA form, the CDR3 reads TGTGCCAGCATTAAAGGAGGCGGGAGCTCCTACGAGCAGTACTTC. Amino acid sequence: CASIKGGGSSYEQYF.